A single sample is the source of the 27 T cell receptor beta chains below, sequenced in a study of T cell responses to AZD1222 COVID-19 vaccine. Profiling relied on immunoSEQ multiplex PCR, and the TCRdb table lists in-frame clones only, not all of them. The sample yields some 120,000 clones, roughly nine tenths seen once. The specimen comprised peripheral blood, sampled 28 days after the second AZD1222 dose. These TCRs come from an adult who received the AZD1222 COVID-19 vaccine.

J is TRBJ1-2 and V is TRBV2, with D possibly matching TRBD1 (6 bases). CDR3 size: 14 residues. Germline assignment: CDR1 SNHLY and CDR2 FYNNEI. The ends were cut back, 3 bases at V and 3 bases at J, with 11 bases in the middle. CDR3 nucleotides: TGTGCCAGCAGTGACCGGACAGTCTACTATGGCTACACCTTC. Amino acid sequence: CASSDRTVYYGYTF.

The rearrangement joins TRBV27 to TRBJ2-6, with D maybe TRBD1 (6 bases). Trimming took off 5 bases at V and 4 bases at J, with 24 bases between the two ends. The germline gives CDR1 MNHEY, CDR2 SMNVEV (reference sequence). The CDR3 loop spans 19 amino acids. The CDR3 region has the DNA TGTGCCAGCAGTGTAATCCCGGGCAGGGGTCTACCCGGGGCCAACGTCCTGACTTTC. Its translation: CASSVIPGRGLPGANVLTF.

The genes are TRBV3-1 (or the pseudogene TRBV3-2) and TRBJ2-2; TRBD2 aligns across 14 bases. Losses at the gene ends were 4 bases for V and 3 bases for J; bases not matched to a gene: 10. In germline, CDR1 is LGHDT, CDR2 YNNKEL (reference sequence). The CDR3 consists of 19 residues. The CDR3 bases are TGTGCCAGCAGCCCAGGGACTAGCGGGAGCTCGGTCGACACCGGGGAGCTGTTTTTT. Its translation is CASSPGTSGSSVDTGELFF.

This clone was observed a few times. The V and J genes are TRBV10-1 and TRBJ2-3, with TRBD1 matching over 10 bases. This CDR3 is built from 18 residues. Germline loops: CDR1 WNHNN, CDR2 SYGVQD (reference sequence). Trimming took 0 bases from V and 7 from J; bases not matched to a gene: 13. CDR3 loop: CASSESTRGQGNRNTQYF. DNA of the CDR3: TGCGCCAGCAGTGAGTCGACTCGGGGACAGGGGAACCGGAATACGCAGTATTTT.

The CDR3 spells CASSFLNAGNNQPQHF. CDR3 in DNA: TGTGCCAGCAGCTTTTTGAATGCGGGTAATAATCAGCCCCAGCATTTT. The V call is TRBV5-5, the J call TRBJ1-5; D gene ambiguous. The V end lost 2 bases, the J end lost 4 bases, and 16 bases lay between the germline ends. This CDR3 is built from 16 residues. Germline CDR1 is SGHKS and CDR2 is YYEKEE (reference sequence).

The chain has TRBV18 and TRBJ2-2; D is unresolved. Trimming cost V 3 bases and J 3 bases, with 11 bases left between them. The CDR3 runs to 15 residues. Germline assignment: CDR1 KGHSH and CDR2 LQKENI. CDR3 amino acids: CASSPFGPDTGELFF. The DNA of the CDR3 is TGTGCCAGCTCACCGTTCGGGCCCGACACCGGGGAGCTGTTTTTT.

The rearrangement links TRBV19 to TRBJ1-2, with TRBD1 matching 9 bases. Germline CDR1 LNHDA, CDR2 SQIVND (reference sequence). J was trimmed by 6 bases and V by 4 bases; bases with no gene match: 6. There are 14 residues in the CDR3. CDR3 residues: CASSTKQGADGYTF. The CDR3 nucleotides read TGTGCCAGTAGTACCAAACAGGGGGCGGATGGCTACACCTTC.

The chain recombines TRBV7-3 with TRBJ1-2; D is possibly TRBD1 (5 bases). The CDR3 is 14 residues long. V lost 5 bases and J 7 bases, leaving 17 bases between the germline ends. Germline V gene lookup returns CDR1 SGHTA and CDR2 FQGTGA. The CDR3 bases are TGTGCCAGCAGCCCCCTTGGGGGTGATGCTGGCTACACCTTC. Translation gives CASSPLGGDAGYTF.

This chain connects TRBV4-1 to TRBJ1-6; 7 bases agree with TRBD1. J was trimmed by 9 bases and V by 0 bases; bases with no gene match: 8. Germline CDR1 MGHRA, CDR2 YSYEKL. The CDR3 totals 16 residues. The CDR3 coding sequence is TGCGCCAGCAGCCAAGACAACAGGGGAGTGGGTTCACCCCTCCACTTT. This encodes CASSQDNRGVGSPLHF.

Many counts were recorded for this clone. The chain couples TRBV18 to TRBJ2-7; TRBD2 matches at 10 bases. With 0 bases clipped from V and 1 base from J, the junction kept 3 bases outside the gene matches. Germline assignment: CDR1 KGHSH and CDR2 LQKENI. The CDR3 consists of 16 residues. The CDR3 sequence is CASSPPTSGASYEQYF. As DNA, the CDR3 is TGTGCCAGCTCACCACCCACTAGCGGGGCTTCCTACGAGCAGTACTTC.

The V call is TRBV4-1, the J call TRBJ2-7, with a tentative D call TRBD2 (6 bases). Trimming stripped 1 base from V and 2 bases from J, with 9 bases between. The CDR3 is made up of 14 amino acids. Germline V gene sequence: CDR1 MGHRA, CDR2 YSYEKL. CDR3 coding DNA: TGCGCCAGCAGCCAAGGTGGAGGGGCCTACGAGCAGTACTTC. Amino acids: CASSQGGGAYEQYF.

The rearrangement joins TRBV11-2 to TRBJ1-2; no firm D call. The CDR3 is made up of 13 amino acids. Trimming took 5 bases from V and 5 from J, leaving 12 bases between them. Germline V gene lookup returns CDR1 SGHAT and CDR2 FQNNGV. The CDR3 DNA reads as TGTGCCAGCAGCGCGGACGTTCAGTATGGCTACACCTTC. This sequence encodes CASSADVQYGYTF.

The V call is TRBV7-6, the J call TRBJ1-5, with a possible D match to TRBD1 (6 bases). The germline gives CDR1 SGHVS, CDR2 FNYEAQ. The V and J ends lost 4 bases and 9 bases respectively, with 22 bases between them. This CDR3 is 16 amino acids long. This CDR3 reads CASSSAGTGRWGPQHF. Written as DNA, the CDR3 is TGTGCCAGCAGCTCGGCGGGCACAGGGCGATGGGGGCCCCAGCATTTT. Full variable domain (outside the CDR3, taken from reference TRBV7-6 and TRBJ1-5): GAGVSQSPRYKVTKRGQDVALRCDPISGHVSLYWYRQALGQGPEFLTYFNYEAQQDKSGLPNDRFSAERPEGSISTLTIQRTEQRDSAMYRCASSSAGTGRWGPQHFGDGTRLSIL.

The chain carries TRBV18 and TRBJ1-3; D not resolved. The germline CDR1 and CDR2 sequences are KGHSH and LQKENI. Trimming took off 2 bases at V and 0 bases at J, with 8 bases between the two ends. The CDR3 covers 15 residues. This CDR3 reads CASSPEVLSGNTIYF. CDR3 sequence (DNA): TGTGCCAGCTCACCAGAGGTCCTCTCTGGAAACACCATATATTTT.

The chain is built from TRBV11-1 and TRBJ2-1; D gene unclear. V lost 0 bases, J lost 7 bases, and 7 bases lay in between. The germline V gene has CDR1 SGHAT and CDR2 FQDESV (reference sequence). The CDR3 length is 13 residues. The DNA of the CDR3 is TGTGCCAGCAGCTTAGCCGTAGTGAATGAGCAGTTCTTC. Encoded protein: CASSLAVVNEQFF.

The chain couples TRBV19 to TRBJ1-5; D may be TRBD1 (5 bases). Germline V lookup: CDR1 LNHDA, CDR2 SQIVND (reference sequence). V lost 7 bases, J lost 9 bases, and 16 bases lay in between. CDR3 length equals 13 residues. The CDR3 DNA reads as TGTGCCAGTAAGGGACGATCAGACTGGCCCCAGCATTTT. It translates to CASKGRSDWPQHF.

The chain joins TRBV14 to TRBJ1-3; no firm D call. Germline V gene data show CDR1 as SGHDN and CDR2 as FVKESK. The germline V and J ends were trimmed by 4 bases and 3 bases, with 13 bases remaining between them. This CDR3 has 15 residues. The CDR3 sequence: CASSPQPRDGNTIYF. The DNA of the CDR3 is TGTGCCAGCAGCCCCCAACCGAGGGATGGAAACACCATATATTTT.

The rearrangement links TRBV25-1 to TRBJ1-6; a possible D gene is TRBD1 (5 bases). The CDR3 totals 13 residues. Between the trimmed V and J ends, which lost 4 bases and 5 bases, there was a span of 6 bases. CDR1 and CDR2 from the germline V gene are MGHDK and SYGVNS. CDR3: CASSGQNNSPLHF. The CDR3 DNA reads as TGTGCCAGCAGTGGACAGAATAATTCACCCCTCCACTTT. Combining the CDR3 with reference TRBV25-1 and TRBJ1-6 gives the whole variable domain EADIYQTPRYLVIGTGKKITLECSQTMGHDKMYWYQQDPGMELHLIHYSYGVNSTEKGDLSSESTVSRIRTEHFPLTLESARPSHTSQYLCASSGQNNSPLHFGNGTRLTVT.

The chain recombines TRBV3-1 (or the pseudogene TRBV3-2) with TRBJ1-1, with D possibly being TRBD1 (6 bases). V lost 1 base to trimming and J lost 5 bases, with 14 bases between them. Germline CDR1 is LGHDT and CDR2 is YNNKEL (reference sequence). The CDR3 totals 15 residues. The CDR3 coding sequence is TGTGCCAGCAGCCAAGTGGGGGCCGGGTGGACTGAAGCTTTCTTT. Amino acid sequence: CASSQVGAGWTEAFF.

This rearrangement joins TRBV9 to TRBJ2-3; 12 bases agree with TRBD2. Germline CDR1 SGDLS, CDR2 YYNGEE. V lost 3 bases to trimming and J lost 0 bases; unmatched junction nucleotides: 2. This CDR3 comprises 16 residues. The CDR3 here is CASSGTSGTSTDTQYF. CDR3 DNA sequence: TGTGCCAGCAGCGGGACTAGCGGGACTAGCACAGATACGCAGTATTTT. Using reference TRBV9 and TRBJ2-3 for the parts outside the CDR3, the full variable domain is DSGVTQTPKHLITATGQRVTLRCSPRSGDLSVYWYQQSLDQGLQFLIQYYNGEERAKGNILERFSAQQFPDLHSELNLSSLELGDSALYFCASSGTSGTSTDTQYFGPGTRLTVL.

This rearrangement joins TRBV6-5 to TRBJ1-3; perhaps TRBD1 as D (6 bases). Trimming left V 6 bases short and J 0 bases short, with 12 bases between. The CDR3 has 15 residues. CDR1 is MNHEY, CDR2 SVGAGI, per germline. CDR3 region: CASRGQTISGNTIYF. The CDR3 region has the DNA TGTGCCAGCAGAGGACAGACGATCTCTGGAAACACCATATATTTT.

The chain uses TRBV18 and TRBJ1-2, with 8 bases identical to TRBD1. After removal of 3 bases from V and 6 bases from J, the junction contained 3 bases not matched to a gene. This CDR3 region has 13 residues. Germline V gene sequence: CDR1 KGHSH, CDR2 LQKENI. CDR3 coding DNA: TGTGCCAGCTCACCCACAGGGGGTGATGGCTACACCTTC. Its translation: CASSPTGGDGYTF.

The chain combines TRBV4-3 with TRBJ1-2; D remains ambiguous. In germline, CDR1 is LGHNA, CDR2 YSLEER. Trimming took off 1 base at V and 4 bases at J, with 19 bases between the two ends. This CDR3 has 17 amino acids. The CDR3 spells CASSQGSAGTDFYGYTF. Here the CDR3 DNA reads TGCGCCAGCAGCCAAGGGTCAGCCGGCACCGATTTCTATGGCTACACCTTC.

The chain couples TRBV5-5 to TRBJ2-5, with unresolved D. The ends were cut back, 0 bases at V and 5 bases at J, with 11 bases in the middle. Germline CDR1 SGHKS, CDR2 YYEKEE (reference sequence). This CDR3 has 14 residues. CDR3 region: CASSLAPLRETQYF. The DNA of the CDR3 is TGTGCCAGCAGCTTGGCCCCATTACGCGAGACCCAGTACTTC.

This rearrangement joins TRBV3-1 (or the pseudogene TRBV3-2) to TRBJ1-1; D is perhaps TRBD1 (5 bases). Between the trimmed V and J ends, which lost 4 bases and 3 bases, there was a span of 15 bases. This CDR3 contains 15 residues. Germline CDR1 and CDR2: LGHDT and YNNKEL (reference sequence). CDR3 nucleotides: TGTGCCAGCAGCCTCCACCCCTGGGGGGACACTGAAGCTTTCTTT. Translated, it gives CASSLHPWGDTEAFF.

V and J are TRBV4-2 and TRBJ2-5; D may match TRBD1 or TRBD2 (5 bases each). V was pared by 0 bases and J by 5 bases, with 10 bases between. The CDR3 contains 14 residues. Germline CDR1 and CDR2: LGHNA and YNFKEQ. CDR3 sequence (DNA): TGTGCCAGCAGCCAAGAAGGTTGGGGGGAGACCCAGTACTTC. This sequence encodes CASSQEGWGETQYF.

The chain joins TRBV2 to TRBJ2-2; 7 positions match TRBD2. Germline CDR1 and CDR2: SNHLY and FYNNEI. CDR3 length: 16 amino acids. The junction had 13 bases not matched to a gene; V was cut back by 7 bases and J by 5 bases. The CDR3 loop is CASTATSPATTGELFF. The CDR3 DNA reads TGTGCCAGCACCGCGACTAGCCCGGCGACAACCGGGGAGCTGTTTTTT.